The 25 T cell receptor beta chains listed next were all sequenced from one sample in a study of Ad26.COV2.S vaccination and SARS-CoV-2 variants. Treatment denoted: around 19 received Ad26.COV2.S at low or high dose, single or two shots; about 5 received placebo; per-sample allocation not given. Specimen acquisition occurred on day 63 following the initial vaccine or placebo injection. The method was immunoSEQ multiplex PCR; TCRdb's version includes in-frame clones alone and lacks a portion of them. Of about 320,000 clones listed, 70% to 90% are singletons. Specimen: peripheral blood, collected in a trial of Ad26.COV2.S vaccine versus placebo. The receptor source for this set is a person aged 18 to 65 who received the Ad26.COV2.S COVID-19 vaccine or a placebo.

This CDR3 is CASSFFRGMNTGELFF. DNA for the CDR3: TGTGCCAGCAGTTTTTTCCGGGGGATGAACACCGGGGAGCTGTTTTTT. The V call is TRBV27, the J call TRBJ2-2; weak D call: TRBD2 (6 bases). The germline gives CDR1 MNHEY, CDR2 SMNVEV (reference sequence). V was clipped by 3 bases and J by 1 base, with 12 bases between them. The CDR3 consists of 16 residues.

The gene calls are TRBV2 and TRBJ2-7, with D perhaps assigned TRBD1 or TRBD2 (5 bases each). The CDR3 is made up of 13 amino acids. Trimming took 6 bases from V and 1 from J, leaving 10 bases between them. CDR1 and CDR2 from the germline V gene are SNHLY and FYNNEI. CDR3 in DNA: TGTGCCAGCAGGGGGGAGAATTCCTACGAGCAGTACTTC. It is translated as CASRGENSYEQYF.

The chain combines TRBV9 with TRBJ1-2; D is perhaps TRBD1 (5 bases). Germline CDR1 is SGDLS and CDR2 is YYNGEE. The CDR3 has 13 residues. V was trimmed by 3 bases and J by 1 base, leaving 7 bases between them. The CDR3 here is CASSARVNYGYTF. CDR3 nucleotide sequence: TGTGCCAGCAGCGCCAGGGTTAACTATGGCTACACCTTC.

This clone turned up a few times. V usage is TRBV7-8 and J usage is TRBJ1-6; 7 positions match TRBD1. The junction had 9 bases not matched to a gene; V was cut back by 6 bases and J by 7 bases. The germline V gene has CDR1 SGHVS and CDR2 FQNEAQ. The CDR3 contains 15 residues. CDR3 nucleotide sequence: TGTGCCAGCAGTCGAACAGGGGCGATAAATTCACCCCTCCACTTT. Amino acids: CASSRTGAINSPLHF. Complete variable domain (other parts from reference TRBV7-8 and TRBJ1-6): GAGVSQSPRYKVAKRGQDVALRCDPISGHVSLFWYQQALGQGPEFLTYFQNEAQLDKSGLPSDRFFAERPEGSVSTLKIQRTQQEDSAVYLCASSRTGAINSPLHFGNGTRLTVT.

The V and J genes are TRBV10-3 and TRBJ2-3; no reliable D call. V was clipped by 2 bases and J by 6 bases, with 6 bases between them. Germline-derived CDR1 and CDR2 are ENHRY and SYGVKD. The CDR3 runs 12 residues. CDR3 residues: CAISEDGDTQYF. Here the CDR3 DNA reads TGTGCCATCAGTGAGGACGGCGATACGCAGTATTTT.

The chain recombines TRBV30 with TRBJ1-6; D perhaps matches TRBD1 (5 bases). V was shortened by 4 bases and J by 9 bases, with 19 bases between the two germline ends. Germline V gene lookup returns CDR1 GTSNPN and CDR2 SVGIG (reference sequence). CDR3 size: 15 residues. The CDR3 region has the DNA TGTGCCTGGACCACAGGCCACGGGTGGAGTTCACCCCTCCACTTT. This gives the protein CAWTTGHGWSSPLHF.

The CDR3, as DNA: TGTGCCAGCAGCTTACAGCAGAACACTGAAGCTTTCTTT. This codes for CASSLQQNTEAFF. The chain employs TRBV7-2 and TRBJ1-1; D is unresolved. CDR3 length: 13 amino acids. V was trimmed by 2 bases and J by 1 base, leaving 5 bases between them. Germline CDR1 SGHTA, CDR2 FQGNSA.

V is TRBV4-2 and J is TRBJ1-2; D perhaps matches TRBD1 (5 bases). Germline CDR1 and CDR2: LGHNA and YNFKEQ. Trimming took off 4 bases at V and 1 base at J, with 7 bases between the two ends. The CDR3 runs to 13 residues. The CDR3 here is CASSPGFNYGYTF. The CDR3 DNA reads as TGTGCCAGCAGCCCAGGGTTTAACTATGGCTACACCTTC.

The chain links TRBV19 to TRBJ2-6, with no clear D. Per the germline V gene, CDR1 is LNHDA and CDR2 is SQIVND (reference sequence). This CDR3 is built from 14 residues. The V and J ends lost 5 bases and 0 bases respectively, with 5 bases between them. As DNA, the CDR3 is TGTGCCAGTAGTCACAGCTCTGGGGCCAACGTCCTGACTTTC. It translates to CASSHSSGANVLTF.

The chain has TRBV4-3 and TRBJ1-5; D is unresolved. V was trimmed by 0 bases and J by 7 bases, leaving 10 bases between them. This CDR3 is built from 14 residues. Germline CDR1 is LGHNA and CDR2 is YSLEER. The CDR3 DNA sequence: TGCGCCAGCAGCCAAGATAATCGTAGGCAGCCCCAGCATTTT. Translation: CASSQDNRRQPQHF.

The chain couples TRBV30 to TRBJ2-1, with TRBD2 matching over 13 bases. V dropped 4 bases and J dropped 3; count of bases not matched to a gene: 18. The CDR3 covers 20 residues. CDR1 and CDR2 from the germline V gene are GTSNPN and SVGIG (reference sequence). Here the CDR3 reads CAWNSWETSGGPLGYNEQFF. The DNA for the CDR3 is TGTGCCTGGAACAGTTGGGAGACTAGCGGGGGGCCCCTGGGCTACAATGAGCAGTTCTTC.

The chain links TRBV18 to TRBJ1-3; the D is unclear. Trimming stripped 1 base from V and 2 bases from J, with 9 bases between. This CDR3 region has 15 residues. The germline gives CDR1 KGHSH, CDR2 LQKENI. The CDR3 nucleotides are TGTGCCAGCTCACCACGGCAAGAGACTGGAAACACCATATATTTT. Translated, it gives CASSPRQETGNTIYF.

This chain uses TRBV6-1 with TRBJ2-7, with a weak D call TRBD1 (7 bases). The V end lost 3 bases, the J end lost 5 bases, and 20 bases lay between the germline ends. CDR3 length: 16 residues. CDR1 and CDR2 from the germline V gene are MNHNS and SASEGT. This CDR3 is CASSDPDGGGKNEQYF. CDR3 in DNA: TGTGCCAGCAGTGACCCAGACGGAGGGGGCAAAAACGAGCAGTACTTC.

The V gene is TRBV3-1 (or the pseudogene TRBV3-2), the J gene TRBJ2-2; 9 nucleotides align to TRBD2. Germline trimming cut 4 bases from V and 5 bases from J; bases unmatched to any gene: 11. CDR1 and CDR2 (germline): LGHDT, YNNKEL (reference sequence). The CDR3 runs to 17 residues. DNA of the CDR3: TGTGCCAGCAGCCCCCGGGGCGGGGGGGCTGGGACCGGGGAGCTGTTTTTT. It is translated as CASSPRGGGAGTGELFF.

The chain links TRBV7-2 to TRBJ2-1; a weak D match, TRBD1 (6 bases). V dropped 6 bases and J dropped 2 bases, with 8 bases sitting between them. The CDR3 runs 13 residues. Looked up from germline, CDR1 is SGHTA and CDR2 is FQGNSA. CDR3 sequence reads: CASRYRAYNEQFF. The CDR3 DNA follows: TGTGCCAGCAGATACAGGGCCTACAATGAGCAGTTCTTC.

V is TRBV3-1 (or the pseudogene TRBV3-2) and J is TRBJ2-5; D perhaps matches TRBD1 (5 bases). The V and J ends lost 2 bases and 1 base respectively, with 17 bases between them. The CDR3 runs to 17 residues. The V gene's germline CDR1 is LGHDT and CDR2 YNNKEL (reference sequence). The CDR3 DNA sequence: TGTGCCAGCAGCCAATATAGTGATGAGACAGCCCAAGAGACCCAGTACTTC. This codes for CASSQYSDETAQETQYF.

The J gene is TRBJ1-2, the V gene TRBV30, with 8 bases aligning to TRBD1. V dropped 4 bases and J dropped 3; count of bases not matched to a gene: 1. Germline-derived CDR1 and CDR2 are GTSNPN and SVGIG (reference sequence). CDR3 length equals 12 residues. CDR3 DNA: TGTGCCTGGACGACAGGGGACTATGGCTACACCTTC. Protein product: CAWTTGDYGYTF.

CDR3 in DNA: TGTGCCAGCAATAGGGACATGGGTGGCGAGCAGTACTTC. Translated: CASNRDMGGEQYF. The chain uses TRBV6-5 and TRBJ2-7, with D maybe TRBD1 (6 bases). With 7 bases removed from V and 6 bases from J, the gap between germline ends came to 16 bases. Germline CDR1 MNHEY, CDR2 SVGAGI. CDR3 length: 13 amino acids.

This clone was counted a single time. The sample contains more than one DNA sequence encoding this CDR3. The CDR3 DNA reads TGTGCCAGCAGCTTAGGGGACAACTATGGCTACACCTTC. Translation: CASSLGDNYGYTF. The chain carries TRBV7-9 and TRBJ1-2; TRBD1 might be the D (5 bases). Per germline, CDR1 SEHNR and CDR2 FQNEAQ (reference sequence). V was cut by 1 base and J by 2 bases, with 5 bases left in between. This CDR3 comprises 13 residues.

The V and J genes are TRBV4-3 and TRBJ1-2; the match to TRBD1 covers 7 bases. CDR3 length: 16 amino acids. Germline CDR1 and CDR2: LGHNA and YSLEER. J lost 4 bases, V lost 0 bases, and 8 bases had no gene match. The CDR3 region has the DNA TGCGCCAGCAGCCAAGATCCAGGGACAGCGACCTATGGCTACACCTTC. Protein sequence: CASSQDPGTATYGYTF.

The table lists this clone with a count of one. The rearrangement joins TRBV7-2 to TRBJ2-2; no clear D. Germline CDR1 reads SGHTA; CDR2 reads FQGNSA. Trimming took off 1 base at V and 0 bases at J, with 3 bases between the two ends. This CDR3 is 14 amino acids long. The CDR3 coding sequence is TGTGCCAGCAGCTTAGGAACGAACACCGGGGAGCTGTTTTTT. It yields the protein CASSLGTNTGELFF.

CDR3 DNA sequence: TGTGCCAGCTCACGGGACACAAATTCACCCCTCCACTTT. Its translation is CASSRDTNSPLHF. V and J are TRBV18 and TRBJ1-6; D might be TRBD1 (6 bases). Trimming took 4 bases from V and 7 from J, leaving 8 bases between them. The CDR3 contains 13 residues. The germline gives CDR1 KGHSH, CDR2 LQKENI.

This clone was detected only once. The rearrangement links TRBV5-1 to TRBJ2-2; TRBD1 agrees at 9 bases. The V gene end was trimmed by 3 bases and the J gene end by 3 bases; junction bases not matched to a gene: 3. Germline CDR1 reads SGHRS; CDR2 reads YFSETQ. The CDR3 runs to 15 residues. The CDR3 DNA reads TGCGCCAGCAGCTCCCGGACAGGGGACACCGGGGAGCTGTTTTTT. Protein: CASSSRTGDTGELFF.

The gene calls are TRBV19 and TRBJ1-3, with D unresolved. Trimming took 6 bases from V and 0 from J, leaving 9 bases between them. The CDR3 extends over 14 amino acids. Per the germline V gene, CDR1 is LNHDA and CDR2 is SQIVND (reference sequence). CDR3 in DNA: TGTGCCAGTAGCGCCGGACCCTCTGGAAACACCATATATTTT. Translated: CASSAGPSGNTIYF.

This clone was picked up a small number of times. The rearrangement joins TRBV5-1 to TRBJ2-3, with 7 bases aligning to TRBD2. The CDR3 sequence is 16 residues long. Germline V gene sequence: CDR1 SGHRS, CDR2 YFSETQ. Trimming at V came to 0 bases and at J to 1 base, leaving 5 bases not matched to a gene. CDR3 nucleotides: TGCGCCAGCAGCTTGGGTCCGGCGGGGGGCACAGATACGCAGTATTTT. Amino acids: CASSLGPAGGTDTQYF.